The clone carrying this TCR beta chain was counted a few times. Its specificity is not known. PCR amplification relied on 60 Vbeta primers (plus 13 Jbeta primers). The protocol was immunoSEQ multiplex PCR, while the TCRdb copy is restricted to in-frame clones and leaves out a portion. Of approximately 240,000 clones listed, 77% are singletons. This sample stems from a study of cytomegalovirus exposure and HLA in healthy donors. Whole-study results and caveats: Investigators reported 150 to 200 TCR beta chains as tied to cytomegalovirus. Earlier findings revealed that most TCR beta V segments proved productive either about 87% or about 30% of the time.

Each donor was nominally healthy when sampled (though unrecorded immune exposures were likely). CDR1 is SGHTA and CDR2 is FQGNSA in the germline V gene. The length of the CDR3 is 14 residues. The trim removed 5 bases at V and 5 bases at J, leaving 6 bases unmatched. The V call is TRBV7-2, the J call TRBJ1-1; 9 positions match TRBD1. The sequence came from a woman aged 60-75 years in good health and CMV-seropositive. Material: PBMCs. The CDR3 DNA reads TGTGCCAGCAGCAACACAGGGGGCGCGACTGAAGCTTTCTTT. Residues: CASSNTGGATEAFF.